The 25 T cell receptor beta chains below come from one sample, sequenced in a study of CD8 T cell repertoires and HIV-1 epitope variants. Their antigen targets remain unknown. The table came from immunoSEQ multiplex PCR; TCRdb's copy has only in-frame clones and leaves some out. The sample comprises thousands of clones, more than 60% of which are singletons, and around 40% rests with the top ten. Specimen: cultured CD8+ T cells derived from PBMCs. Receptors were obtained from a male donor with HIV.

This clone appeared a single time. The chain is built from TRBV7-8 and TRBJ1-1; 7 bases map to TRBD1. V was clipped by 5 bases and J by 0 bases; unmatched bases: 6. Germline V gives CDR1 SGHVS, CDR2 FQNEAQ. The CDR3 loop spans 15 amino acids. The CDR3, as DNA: TGTGCCAGCAGCCCGTGGGACAGTCTGAACACTGAAGCTTTCTTT. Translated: CASSPWDSLNTEAFF.

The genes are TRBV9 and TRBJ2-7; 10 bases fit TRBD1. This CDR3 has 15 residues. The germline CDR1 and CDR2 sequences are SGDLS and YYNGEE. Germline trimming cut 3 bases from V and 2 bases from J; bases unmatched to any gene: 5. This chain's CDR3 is CASSADRGDTYEQYF. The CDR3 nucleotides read TGTGCCAGCAGCGCGGACAGGGGGGATACCTACGAGCAGTACTTC.

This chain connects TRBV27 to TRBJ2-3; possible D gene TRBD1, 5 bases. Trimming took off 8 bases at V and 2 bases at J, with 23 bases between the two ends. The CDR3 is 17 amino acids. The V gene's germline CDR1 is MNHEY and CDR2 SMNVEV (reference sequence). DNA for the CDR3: TGTGCCAGCGGCTCTCCCCTGAGGACATTACTCACAGATACGCAGTATTTT. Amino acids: CASGSPLRTLLTDTQYF.

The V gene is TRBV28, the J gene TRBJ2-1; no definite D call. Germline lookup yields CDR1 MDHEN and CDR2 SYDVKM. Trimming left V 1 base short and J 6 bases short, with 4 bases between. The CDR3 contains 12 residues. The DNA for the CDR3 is TGTGCCAGCAGTTTATCCCCCAATGAGCAGTTCTTC. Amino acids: CASSLSPNEQFF.

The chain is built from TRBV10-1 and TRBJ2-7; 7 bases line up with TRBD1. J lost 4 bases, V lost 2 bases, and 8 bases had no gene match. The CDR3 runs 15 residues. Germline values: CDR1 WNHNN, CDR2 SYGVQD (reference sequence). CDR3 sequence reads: CASSEGTGVDYEQYF. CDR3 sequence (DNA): TGCGCCAGCAGTGAGGGAACAGGGGTGGATTACGAGCAGTACTTC.

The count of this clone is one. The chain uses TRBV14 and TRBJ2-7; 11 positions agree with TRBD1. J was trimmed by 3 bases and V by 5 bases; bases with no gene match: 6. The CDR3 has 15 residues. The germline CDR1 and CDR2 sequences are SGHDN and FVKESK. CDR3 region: CASSYGTGGYYEQYF. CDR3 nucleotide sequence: TGTGCCAGCAGCTACGGGACAGGGGGATACTACGAGCAGTACTTC.

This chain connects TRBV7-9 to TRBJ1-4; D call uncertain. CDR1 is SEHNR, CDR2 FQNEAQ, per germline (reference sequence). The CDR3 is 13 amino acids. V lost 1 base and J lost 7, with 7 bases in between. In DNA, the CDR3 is TGTGCCAGCAGCTTAGTGGGAACTGAAAAACTGTTTTTT. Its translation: CASSLVGTEKLFF.

This CDR3 reads CASSLVLGSDEQFF. Written as DNA, the CDR3 is TGCGCCAGCAGCTTGGTATTAGGAAGTGATGAGCAGTTCTTC. The chain uses TRBV5-1 and TRBJ2-1; no firm D call. From germline, CDR1 is SGHRS and CDR2 YFSETQ. CDR3 length: 14 residues. Trimming left V 0 bases short and J 8 bases short, with 12 bases between.

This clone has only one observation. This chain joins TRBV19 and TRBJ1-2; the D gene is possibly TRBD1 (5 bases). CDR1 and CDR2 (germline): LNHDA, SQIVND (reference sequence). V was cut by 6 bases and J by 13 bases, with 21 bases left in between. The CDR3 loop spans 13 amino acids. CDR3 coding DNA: TGTGCCAGTAGGGGCGGCCTTGACAGAGGAAGCACCTTC. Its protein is CASRGGLDRGSTF.

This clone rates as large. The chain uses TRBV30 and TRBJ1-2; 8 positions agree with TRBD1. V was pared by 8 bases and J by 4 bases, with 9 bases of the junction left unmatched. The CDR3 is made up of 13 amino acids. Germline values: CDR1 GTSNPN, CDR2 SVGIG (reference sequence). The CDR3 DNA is TGTGCCCCTACAGGGGGGTCCTTCTATGGCTACACCTTC. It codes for CAPTGGSFYGYTF.

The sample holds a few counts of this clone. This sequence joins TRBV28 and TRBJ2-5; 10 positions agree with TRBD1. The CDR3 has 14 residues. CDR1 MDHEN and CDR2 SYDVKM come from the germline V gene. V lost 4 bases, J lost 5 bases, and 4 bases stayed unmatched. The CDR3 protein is CASSSDRGEETQYF. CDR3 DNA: TGTGCCAGCAGTTCGGACAGGGGGGAGGAGACCCAGTACTTC.

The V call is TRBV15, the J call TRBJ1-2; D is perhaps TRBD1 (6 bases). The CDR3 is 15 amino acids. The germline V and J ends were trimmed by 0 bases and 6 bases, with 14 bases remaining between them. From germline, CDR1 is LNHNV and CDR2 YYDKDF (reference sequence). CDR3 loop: CATSRDLAGEDGYTF. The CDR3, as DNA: TGTGCCACCAGCAGAGATTTGGCAGGGGAAGATGGCTACACCTTC.

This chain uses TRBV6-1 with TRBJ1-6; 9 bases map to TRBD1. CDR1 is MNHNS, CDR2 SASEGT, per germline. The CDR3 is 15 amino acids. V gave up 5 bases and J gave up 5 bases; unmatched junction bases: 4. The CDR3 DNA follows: TGTGCCAGCAGTACCTGGACAGGGGATAATTCACCCCTCCACTTT. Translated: CASSTWTGDNSPLHF.

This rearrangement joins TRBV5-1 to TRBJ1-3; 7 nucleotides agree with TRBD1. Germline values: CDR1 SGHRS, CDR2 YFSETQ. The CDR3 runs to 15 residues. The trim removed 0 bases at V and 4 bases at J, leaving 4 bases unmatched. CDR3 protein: CASSLEGTDGNTIYF. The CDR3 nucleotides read TGCGCCAGCAGCTTGGAAGGGACAGACGGAAACACCATATATTTT.

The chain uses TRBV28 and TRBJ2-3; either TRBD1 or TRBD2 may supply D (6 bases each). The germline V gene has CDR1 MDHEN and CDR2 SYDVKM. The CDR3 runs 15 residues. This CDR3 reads CALSGGPASTDTQYF. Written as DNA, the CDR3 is TGTGCTTTGAGTGGGGGGCCTGCCAGCACAGATACGCAGTATTTT.

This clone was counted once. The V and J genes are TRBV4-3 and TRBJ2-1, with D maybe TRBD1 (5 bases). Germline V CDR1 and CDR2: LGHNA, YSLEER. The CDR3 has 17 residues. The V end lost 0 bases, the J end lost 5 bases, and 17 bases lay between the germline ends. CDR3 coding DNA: TGCGCCAGCAGCCAAGACCCAGGGAAGTATTACAACAATGAGCAGTTCTTC. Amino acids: CASSQDPGKYYNNEQFF.

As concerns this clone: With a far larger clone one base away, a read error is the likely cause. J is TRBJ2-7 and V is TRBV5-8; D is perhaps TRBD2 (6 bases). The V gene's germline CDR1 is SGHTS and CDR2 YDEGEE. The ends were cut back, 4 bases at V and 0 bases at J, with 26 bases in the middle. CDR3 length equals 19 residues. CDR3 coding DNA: TGTGCCAGCAGCCAAGAGCCGGGAGCGGGCGCCCTGAGCTCCTACGAGCAGTACTTC. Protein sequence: CASSQEPGAGALSSYEQYF.

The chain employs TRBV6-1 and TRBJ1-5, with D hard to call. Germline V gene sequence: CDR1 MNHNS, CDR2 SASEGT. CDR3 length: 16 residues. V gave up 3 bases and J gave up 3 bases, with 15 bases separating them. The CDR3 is CASSDMGLYNNQPQHF. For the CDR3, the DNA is TGTGCCAGCAGTGATATGGGGTTGTATAACAATCAGCCCCAGCATTTT.

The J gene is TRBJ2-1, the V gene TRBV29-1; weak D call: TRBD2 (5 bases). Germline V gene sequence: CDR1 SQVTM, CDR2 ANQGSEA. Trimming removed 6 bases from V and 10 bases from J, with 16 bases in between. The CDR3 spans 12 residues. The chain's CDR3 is CSVPSERGEQFF. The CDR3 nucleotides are TGCAGCGTGCCCTCCGAACGAGGGGAGCAGTTCTTC.

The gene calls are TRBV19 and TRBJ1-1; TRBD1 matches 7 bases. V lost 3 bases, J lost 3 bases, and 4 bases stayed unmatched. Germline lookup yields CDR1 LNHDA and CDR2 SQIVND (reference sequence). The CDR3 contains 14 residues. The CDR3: CASSIGRGDTEAFF. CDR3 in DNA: TGTGCCAGTAGTATCGGCAGGGGGGACACTGAAGCTTTCTTT.

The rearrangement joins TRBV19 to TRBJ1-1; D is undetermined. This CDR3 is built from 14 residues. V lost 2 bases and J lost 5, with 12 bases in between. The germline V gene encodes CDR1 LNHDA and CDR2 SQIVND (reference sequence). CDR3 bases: TGTGCCAGTAGTATAAGTCCGGGCGGGACTGAAGCTTTCTTT. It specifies CASSISPGGTEAFF. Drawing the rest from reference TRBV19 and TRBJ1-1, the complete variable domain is DGGITQSPKYLFRKEGQNVTLSCEQNLNHDAMYWYRQDPGQGLRLIYYSQIVNDFQKGDIAEGYSVSREKKESFPLTVTSAQKNPTAFYLCASSISPGGTEAFFGQGTRLTVV.

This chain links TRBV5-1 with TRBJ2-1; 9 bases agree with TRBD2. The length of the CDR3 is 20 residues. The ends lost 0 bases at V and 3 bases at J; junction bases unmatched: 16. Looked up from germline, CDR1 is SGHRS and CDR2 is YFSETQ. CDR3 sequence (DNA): TGCGCCAGCAGCTTGGCGGGATCCCAGCGGGGGGCCCGACTCTACAATGAGCAGTTCTTC. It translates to CASSLAGSQRGARLYNEQFF.

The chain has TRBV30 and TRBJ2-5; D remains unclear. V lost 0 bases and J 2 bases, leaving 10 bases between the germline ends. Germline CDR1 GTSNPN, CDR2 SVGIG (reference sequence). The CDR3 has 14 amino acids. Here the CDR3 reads CAWSVVELQETQYF. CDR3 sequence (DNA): TGTGCCTGGAGTGTAGTCGAATTACAAGAGACCCAGTACTTC. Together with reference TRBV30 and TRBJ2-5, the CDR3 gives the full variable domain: SQTIHQWPATLVQPVGSPLSLECTVEGTSNPNLYWYRQAAGRGLQLLFYSVGIGQISSEVPQNLSASRPQDRQFILSSKKLLLSDSGFYLCAWSVVELQETQYFGPGTRLLVL.

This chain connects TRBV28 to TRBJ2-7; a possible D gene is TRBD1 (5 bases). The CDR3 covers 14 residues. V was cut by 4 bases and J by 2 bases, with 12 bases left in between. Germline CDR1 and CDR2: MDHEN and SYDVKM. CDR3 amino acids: CASSWIDSPYEQYF. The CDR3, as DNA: TGTGCCAGCAGTTGGATAGACAGTCCCTACGAGCAGTACTTC.

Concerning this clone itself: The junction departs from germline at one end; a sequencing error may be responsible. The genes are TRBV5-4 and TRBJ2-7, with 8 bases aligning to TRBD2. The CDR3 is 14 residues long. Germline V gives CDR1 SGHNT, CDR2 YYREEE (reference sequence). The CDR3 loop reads CASSAGLGSSEQYF. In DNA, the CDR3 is TGTGCCAGCAGCGCGGGACTAGGTTCCTCCGAGCAGTACTTC.